Listed here are 9 T cell receptor beta chains from one sample, sequenced in a study of cytotoxic CD8 clonotypes in ibrutinib-treated CLL. This table comes from immunoSEQ multiplex PCR, and its TCRdb copy is limited to in-frame clones, with some not included. The sample has 150,000 or so clones; 70% to 85% are singletons. The source was PBMCs, collected after 12 months of ibrutinib treatment. Every receptor here comes from a human donor with chronic lymphocytic leukemia.

This clone was counted only a few times. The J gene is TRBJ1-5, the V gene TRBV2, with 7 nucleotides matching TRBD1. Germline V gives CDR1 SNHLY, CDR2 FYNNEI. Unmatched junction bases numbered 7, after V lost 8 bases and J lost 0 bases. This CDR3 spans 15 amino acids. The CDR3 region has the DNA TGTGCCAGCGCCGGGACAGAGGATAGCAATCAGCCCCAGCATTTT. Translation: CASAGTEDSNQPQHF.

The chain has TRBV5-1 and TRBJ2-1, with D perhaps matching TRBD2 (5 bases). The V end was cut by 4 bases, the J end by 4 bases, with 6 bases between. In germline, CDR1 is SGHRS, CDR2 YFSETQ. CDR3 length: 12 residues. The CDR3 protein is CASSPGYNEQFF. The CDR3 DNA sequence: TGCGCCAGCAGCCCGGGATACAATGAGCAGTTCTTC.

This clone was detected once. This rearrangement joins TRBV5-6 to TRBJ1-6; D may be TRBD1 (5 bases). Trimming took off 2 bases at V and 10 bases at J, with 13 bases between the two ends. The CDR3 totals 14 residues. Germline loops: CDR1 SGHDT, CDR2 YYEEEE. CDR3: CASSFQAGDSPLHF. CDR3 nucleotide sequence: TGTGCCAGCAGCTTCCAGGCTGGGGACTCACCCCTCCACTTT.

For the CDR3, the DNA is TGTGCCAGCAGCGTAGCAGACGGGAGATGGGGTGAGCAGTTCTTC. Protein sequence: CASSVADGRWGEQFF. The gene calls are TRBV9 and TRBJ2-1, with D perhaps matching TRBD2 (6 bases). This CDR3 has 15 residues. Trimming shortened V by 0 bases and J by 9 bases, and 16 bases separated the two germline ends. Looked up from germline, CDR1 is SGDLS and CDR2 is YYNGEE.

The V gene is TRBV7-6, the J gene TRBJ2-3, with D maybe TRBD2 (6 bases). CDR1 is SGHVS and CDR2 is FNYEAQ in the germline V gene. The CDR3 loop spans 16 amino acids. V lost 0 bases and J 3 bases, leaving 13 bases between the germline ends. CDR3 protein: CASSLAPGLLTDTQYF. The CDR3 nucleotides read TGTGCCAGCAGCTTAGCGCCGGGACTCCTTACAGATACGCAGTATTTT.

This chain connects TRBV27 to TRBJ2-2; the D gene could be TRBD1 or TRBD2 (5 bases each). This CDR3 comprises 14 residues. V was pared by 6 bases and J by 1 base, with 9 bases between. Germline loops: CDR1 MNHEY, CDR2 SMNVEV (reference sequence). The CDR3 bases are TGTGCCAGCAGGTGGGGACGGAACACCGGGGAGCTGTTTTTT. Encoded protein: CASRWGRNTGELFF.

This chain joins TRBV9 and TRBJ1-5; tentative D call: TRBD1 (5 bases). The ends were cut back, 3 bases at V and 4 bases at J, with 11 bases in the middle. Germline CDR1 is SGDLS and CDR2 is YYNGEE. The CDR3 spans 14 residues. In DNA form, the CDR3 reads TGTGCCAGCAGCGCAGTTGGGGGAAATCAGCCCCAGCATTTT. This sequence encodes CASSAVGGNQPQHF.

V and J are TRBV2 and TRBJ2-6; D gene unclear. The CDR3 covers 15 residues. Germline V lookup: CDR1 SNHLY, CDR2 FYNNEI. The V end lost 6 bases, the J end lost 0 bases, and 9 bases lay between the germline ends. The CDR3 protein is CASSEQSSGANVLTF. CDR3 nucleotide sequence: TGTGCCAGCAGCGAACAGAGCTCTGGGGCCAACGTCCTGACTTTC.

The gene calls are TRBV6-5 and TRBJ2-1; 8 bases are a match to TRBD2. Trimming at V came to 4 bases and at J to 3 bases, leaving 2 bases not matched to a gene. The CDR3 has 14 amino acids. CDR1 is MNHEY, CDR2 SVGAGI, per germline. CDR3 nucleotides: TGTGCCAGCAGTTGGACTAGCAGCTACAATGAGCAGTTCTTC. Translation gives CASSWTSSYNEQFF.